This T cell receptor (beta chain) was observed in a study of blood T cell repertoires in COVID-19. Study-wide background: Acute-phase and convalescent COVID-19 samples originated in the United States, Italy and Spain. The cDNA or gDNA used as material had been derived from T cells, B-cell-depleted T cells, or PBMCs.

CDR1 KGHDR and CDR2 SFDVKD come from the germline V gene. Trimming stripped 3 bases from V and 1 base from J, with 12 bases between. The CDR3 extends over 16 amino acids. In the study's own analysis: Nucleated cell number was recorded as an estimate derived from reference gene primer amplification. Assay used: immunoSEQ multiplex PCR; TCRdb lists only in-frame clones, some missing. V and J calls and clone size are those listed in that table; D and trimming were worked out from the DNA. The table lists 100,000 to 150,000 clones, 65% to 90% of them singletons. The TCR comes from a man aged 80 or over with active or convalescent COVID-19. The chain uses TRBV24-1 and TRBJ1-5; D possibly corresponds to TRBD1 (5 bases). Sequencing used peripheral blood. The CDR3 sequence: CATSDGRKGSNQPQHF. Written as DNA, the CDR3 is TGTGCCACCAGTGATGGCAGAAAGGGGAGCAATCAGCCCCAGCATTTT.